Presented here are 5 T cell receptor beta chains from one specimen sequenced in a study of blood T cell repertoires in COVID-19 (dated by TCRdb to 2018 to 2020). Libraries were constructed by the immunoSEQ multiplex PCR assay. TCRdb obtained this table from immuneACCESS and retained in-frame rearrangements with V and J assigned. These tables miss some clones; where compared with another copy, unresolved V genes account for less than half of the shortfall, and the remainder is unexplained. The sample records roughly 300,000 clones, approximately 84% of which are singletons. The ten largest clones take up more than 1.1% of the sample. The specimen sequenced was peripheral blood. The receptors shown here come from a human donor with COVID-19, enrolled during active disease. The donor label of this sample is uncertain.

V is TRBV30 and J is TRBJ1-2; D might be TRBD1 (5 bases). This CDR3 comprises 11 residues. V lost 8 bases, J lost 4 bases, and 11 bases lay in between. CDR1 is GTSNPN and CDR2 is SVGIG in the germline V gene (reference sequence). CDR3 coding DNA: TGTGCCGCCTTAGACAGCTATGGCTACACCTTC. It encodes CAALDSYGYTF.

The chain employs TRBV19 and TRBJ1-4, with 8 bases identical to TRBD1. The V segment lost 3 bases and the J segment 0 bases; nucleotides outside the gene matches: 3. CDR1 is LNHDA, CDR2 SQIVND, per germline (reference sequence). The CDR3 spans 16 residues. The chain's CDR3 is CASSIHRGSTNEKLFF. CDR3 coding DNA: TGTGCCAGTAGTATCCACAGGGGGTCAACTAATGAAAAACTGTTTTTT. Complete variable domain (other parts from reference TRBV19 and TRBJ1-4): DGGITQSPKYLFRKEGQNVTLSCEQNLNHDAMYWYRQDPGQGLRLIYYSQIVNDFQKGDIAEGYSVSREKKESFPLTVTSAQKNPTAFYLCASSIHRGSTNEKLFFGSGTQLSVL.

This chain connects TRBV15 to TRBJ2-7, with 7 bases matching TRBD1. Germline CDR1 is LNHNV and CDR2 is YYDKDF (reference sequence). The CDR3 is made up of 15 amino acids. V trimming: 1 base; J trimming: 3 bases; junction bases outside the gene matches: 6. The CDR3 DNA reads TGTGCCACCAGCAGAGCGAGACAGGGCTTCTACGAGCAGTACTTC. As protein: CATSRARQGFYEQYF.

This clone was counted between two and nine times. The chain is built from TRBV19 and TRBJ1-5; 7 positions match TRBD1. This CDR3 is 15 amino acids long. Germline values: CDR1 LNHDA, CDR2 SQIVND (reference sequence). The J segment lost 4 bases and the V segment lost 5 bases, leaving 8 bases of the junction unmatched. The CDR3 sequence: CASSLGTAGNQPQHF. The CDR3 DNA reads TGTGCCAGTAGTCTAGGGACAGCGGGAAATCAGCCCCAGCATTTT.

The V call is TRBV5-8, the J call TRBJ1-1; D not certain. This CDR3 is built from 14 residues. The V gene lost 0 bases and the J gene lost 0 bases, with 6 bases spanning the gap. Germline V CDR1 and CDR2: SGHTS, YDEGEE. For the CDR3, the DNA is TGTGCCAGCAGCTTGGGACACTTGAACACTGAAGCTTTCTTT. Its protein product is CASSLGHLNTEAFF.